This T cell receptor (beta chain) comes out of a study of T cell responses to AZD1222 COVID-19 vaccine (dated by TCRdb to the early 2020s). Regarding the complete study: AZD1222 recipients whose second dose came at about 4 weeks and those whose second dose came at about 12 weeks were combined into one group, since spike-specific TCR depth and breadth did not differ between the two schedules. A total of over 230 trial participants underwent TCR sequencing, of whom about 200 received two doses of AZD1222 and some 25 received two doses of the MenACWY control vaccine. Trial participants were enrolled into age subgroups of 18-55, 56-69 and 70-plus years, which contained about 150, 28 and 57 TCR-sequenced participants, respectively. What the study reported, not specific to this receptor: CD4 TCRs associated with the vaccine covered the entire spike protein, and the dominant responses were in regions 160-218 and 743-854. The 56-69-year group was small, and its depth increase did not reach significance, likely because of low power. Conclusions about previously exposed vaccinees are limited because only a handful of AZD1222 recipients were SARS-CoV-2 seropositive at baseline. Participants were mostly white British and included more females than males, and it was suggested by the authors that clonal diversity may have been underestimated. After two AZD1222 doses, both the breadth and the depth of spike-specific TCRs were significantly higher than at day 0 and than in MenACWY recipients. Reportedly, close to half of the unique spike-specific TCRs recognized epitopes lying outside the regions that are mutated in the B.1.351 and B.1.1.7 variants. Because no day 14 peak-response samples were available, the repertoires could be characterized only after the peak T cell response.

Comment on this clone: What this receptor recognizes is not known. One base away there is no much larger clone; base qualities are not given.

Trimming at the junction amounts to 2 bases on V and 5 bases on J, and the germline ends lie 16 bases apart. Reading from cysteine to phenylalanine, the CDR3 counts 15 amino acids. Only the CDR3 DNA is retained, 45 bases long and in frame from the first base. Sequences LGHDT (CDR1) and YNNKEL (CDR2) are obtained from the germline V gene (reference sequence). The CDR3 regions of human TCRbeta chains were analyzed by immunosequencing. Per the original workflow: Repertoire TCRs were matched against a reference library of SARS-CoV-2-specific TCRs generated with the MIRA antigen-specificity platform. Breadth was defined as the fraction of unique TCRs that were SARS-CoV-2-associated. Depth was defined as the fraction of total T cells that were SARS-CoV-2-associated. Using the MIRA data, every spike-specific TCR was mapped to the spike region that the TCR reacted to and assigned to either a CD4 or a CD8 class. Log10-transformed breadth and depth values were compared by one-way ANOVA with Sidak's multiple comparisons tests. The table comes from immuneACCESS by way of TCRdb, which keeps in-frame sequences with V and J called. Part of the clones is missing from these tables; in studies checked, under half for an unresolved V gene and the rest for unknown reasons. D and trimming were read from the DNA, whereas the V and J calls and clone size are those reported in that table. Here the sample has 88,000 or so clones; roughly 90% occur a single time. The ten largest clones add up to 2% to 3% of the sample.

Sample time point, as interpreted from the label and publication: baseline before first vaccination. Vaccinee samples came from UK trials COV001 and COV002, including a single-blind randomized controlled phase 2/3 trial of AZD1222 (ChAdOx1 nCoV-19) in healthy adults. Trial participant PBMC samples were collected at day 0 and day 28 after the second dose for TCRbeta chain sequencing. The chain was built from TRBV3-1 (or the pseudogene TRBV3-2) and TRBJ2-7; the D gene is possibly TRBD1, with 6 bases matching. The receptor was isolated from an adult in good health. The sequencing here drew on peripheral blood, taken on day 0 of AZD1222 vaccination. The nucleotide sequence is TGTGCCAGCAGCCAAATCGACCTACAGGGTCACGAGCAGTACTTC. It codes for CASSQIDLQGHEQYF.